This TCR beta chain was sequenced in a study of blood T cells in healthy people across ages. Notes on the study in general: The study found TCR beta diversity correlated strongly with naive T cell percentage. Measured against age, TCR beta diversity per million T cells decreased in a roughly linear manner. Estimates of diversity drawn from one million T cells were considered underestimates.

This clonotype occurred a few times. Its antigen is unidentified. Samples each had at least 6 micrograms of total RNA extracted. A second PCR of 7 to 11 cycles used a sample-barcoded 5' primer and a J-beta primer mix. TCRdb re-analysed the 5' RACE reads in MiXCR, keeping a single row per CDR3 protein. The table has 600,000 to 650,000 distinct CDR3 sequences, approximately 59% seen once. The origin of this receptor is a man in his sixties in good health. Material: blood.

In DNA form, the CDR3 reads TGTGCCAGCAGTTTCCAGGGTAATGGCTACACCTTC. Protein sequence: CASSFQGNGYTF. The rearrangement uses TRBV12-3 or TRBV12-4 and TRBJ1-2, with a possible D match to TRBD1 (5 bases). This CDR3 has 12 residues. Deletions cut 3 bases from V and 6 bases from J, with 8 bases between.